This TCR beta chain was identified in a study of T cell responses to AZD1222 COVID-19 vaccine. Generated by immunoSEQ multiplex PCR, the TCRdb table keeps only in-frame clones and is missing some. The data contain some 180,000 clones, 70% to 90% of them singletons. This clone is classed as medium-sized. Losses at the gene ends were 0 bases for V and 0 bases for J; bases not matched to a gene: 8. The CDR3 is made up of 18 amino acids. CDR1 and CDR2 from the germline V gene are LGHNA and YNFKEQ. This specimen was peripheral blood, taken on day 0 of AZD1222 vaccination. This receptor was taken from an adult in good health. J is TRBJ2-3 and V is TRBV4-2, with TRBD2 matching 8 bases. The CDR3 nucleotides read TGTGCCAGCAGCCAAGACCGACTAGCGTCTTATAGCACAGATACGCAGTATTTT. Protein: CASSQDRLASYSTDTQYF.